A selection of T cell receptor beta chains follows, all from one sample in a study of PD-1 blockade in classical Hodgkin lymphoma. Using immunoSEQ multiplex PCR, the repertoire was profiled, and TCRdb retains in-frame clones only, with some absent. The repertoire has approximately 10,000 clones, around 83% of them found once; the top ten carry 30% to 40%. The sample was CD8+ T cells from blood, taken before the fourth cycle of nivolumab. These receptors were collected from a human donor with classical Hodgkin lymphoma. The donor label of this sample is uncertain. Both conserved end residues are part of each CDR3.

V gene: TRBV29-1
CDR3 protein: CSVEDSGRSSYEQYF

V gene: TRBV2
CDR3 protein: CASSAPRGTDTQYF

V gene: TRBV27
CDR3 protein: CASSLYGAQETQYF

V gene: TRBV7-7
CDR3 protein: CASSSGTGGYEQYF

V gene: TRBV7-6
CDR3 protein: CASSLAGTQYEQYF

V gene: TRBV4-2
CDR3 protein: CASSQDITQMGLDTQYF

V gene: TRBV15
CDR3 protein: CATSNSGRTYEQYF

V gene: TRBV30
CDR3 protein: CAWSRSQGAYEKLFF

V gene: TRBV5-1
CDR3 protein: CASSLESASSYEQYF

V gene: TRBV11-3
CDR3 protein: CASSSYLETSGVLNEQFF

V gene: TRBV4-2
CDR3 protein: CASSPWGGTEAFF

V gene: TRBV6-5
CDR3 protein: CASSYSGGGNEQFF

V gene: TRBV18
CDR3 protein: CASSDDTGTHDDYGYTF

V gene: TRBV6-1
CDR3 protein: CASSEAYDQPQHF

V gene: TRBV25-1
CDR3 protein: CASSESGPAADTQYF

V gene: TRBV4-1
CDR3 protein: CASSNEQGEDQPQHF

V gene: TRBV6-6
CDR3 protein: CASSEGLGLDTQYF

V gene: TRBV6-1
CDR3 protein: CASSDGDVDTQYF

V gene: TRBV4-3
CDR3 protein: CASSQGGSSGANVLTF

V gene: TRBV7-9
CDR3 protein: CASSLGTGSADTQYF

V gene: TRBV5-6
CDR3 protein: CASSLDGGELFF

V gene: TRBV29-1
CDR3 protein: CSDTEGNEQFF

V gene: TRBV7-2
CDR3 protein: CASSRGTNPPSSYEQYF

V gene: TRBV19
CDR3 protein: CASQRDGYTEAFF

V gene: TRBV2
CDR3 protein: CASSEGTTENIQYF

V gene: TRBV15
CDR3 protein: CATSRGGAGGITDTQYF

V gene: TRBV19
CDR3 protein: CASTSWTGLTNEKLFF

V gene: TRBV7-9
CDR3 protein: CASSSDRTYEQYF

V gene: TRBV6-5
CDR3 protein: CASSPLPLNYGYTF

V gene: TRBV28
CDR3 protein: CASSLSEGTGGSGNTIYF

V gene: TRBV28
CDR3 protein: CATLGGISYEQYF

V gene: TRBV27
CDR3 protein: CASSLWAGVGYEQYF

V gene: TRBV2
CDR3 protein: CASSSSAAPNAYEQYF

V gene: TRBV4-1
CDR3 protein: CASSQDWLAGYEQYF

V gene: TRBV12-5
CDR3 protein: CASGPGLAGEGGKNIQYF

V gene: TRBV6-4
CDR3 protein: CASSEGSNQPQHF

V gene: TRBV19
CDR3 protein: CASSRVSSYNEQFF

V gene: TRBV4-1
CDR3 protein: CASSQEVSRSGVNEQFF

V gene: TRBV6-5
CDR3 protein: CASSVRMGRLYEQYF

V gene: TRBV5-5
CDR3 protein: CASSRPRQLAGARDTQYF

V gene: TRBV20-1
CDR3 protein: CSADDSYGYTF

V gene: TRBV27
CDR3 protein: CASSWTGGSLYEQYF

V gene: TRBV5-5
CDR3 protein: CASSGTGEIWFF

V gene: TRBV7-9
CDR3 protein: CASSLDSFEAFF

V gene: TRBV2
CDR3 protein: CASSGDPSGSLETQYF

V gene: TRBV6-1
CDR3 protein: CASSEIHGAQVLRSNQPQHF

V gene: TRBV30
CDR3 protein: CAWSSGPTNTGELFF

V gene: TRBV10-3
CDR3 protein: CASRGGAGNQPQHF

V gene: TRBV11-2
CDR3 protein: CASSQTGSGGEEQFF

V gene: TRBV29-1
CDR3 protein: CSVDPGSGANVLTF

V gene: TRBV4-1
CDR3 protein: CASSAQGSSYNEQFF

V gene: TRBV19
CDR3 protein: CASSKEGGGAYNEQFF

V gene: TRBV9
CDR3 protein: CASSEGGVNTEAFF

V gene: TRBV7-7
CDR3 protein: CASSLDWGSEQYF